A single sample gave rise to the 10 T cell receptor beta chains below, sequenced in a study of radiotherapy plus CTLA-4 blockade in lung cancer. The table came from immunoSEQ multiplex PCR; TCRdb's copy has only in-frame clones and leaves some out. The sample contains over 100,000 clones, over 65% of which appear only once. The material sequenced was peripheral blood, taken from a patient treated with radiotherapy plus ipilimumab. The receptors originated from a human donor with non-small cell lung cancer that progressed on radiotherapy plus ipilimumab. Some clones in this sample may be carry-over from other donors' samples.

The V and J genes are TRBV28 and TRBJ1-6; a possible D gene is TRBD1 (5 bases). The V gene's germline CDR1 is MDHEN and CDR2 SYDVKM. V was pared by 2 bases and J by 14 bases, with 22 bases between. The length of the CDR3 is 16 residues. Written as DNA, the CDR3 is TGTGCCAGCAGTTTAAGGGCAGGGTTACGCCCCAAGGCCCTCCACTTT. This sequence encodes CASSLRAGLRPKALHF.

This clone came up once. The CDR3 nucleotides are TGTGCCAGCAGCTTAGTACCGGGACAGGGGTATGGCTACACCTTC. Protein: CASSLVPGQGYGYTF. V and J are TRBV7-9 and TRBJ1-2; 10 nucleotides line up with TRBD1. J was trimmed by 5 bases and V by 1 base; bases with no gene match: 4. This CDR3 comprises 15 residues. Germline V CDR1 and CDR2: SEHNR, FQNEAQ (reference sequence).

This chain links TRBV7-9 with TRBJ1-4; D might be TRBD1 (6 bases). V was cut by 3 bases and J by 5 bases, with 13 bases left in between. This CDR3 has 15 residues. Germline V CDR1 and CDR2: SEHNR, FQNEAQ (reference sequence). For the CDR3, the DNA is TGTGCCAGCAGCTTCCGACAGGACGCGAATGAAAAACTGTTTTTT. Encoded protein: CASSFRQDANEKLFF.

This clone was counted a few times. The CDR3 region has the DNA TGCGCCAGCAGTGAGTTAATGGGGGGCGCGGAAAGGGACACTGAAGCTTTCTTT. Its protein is CASSELMGGAERDTEAFF. The J gene is TRBJ1-1, the V gene TRBV10-2, with a weak D call TRBD1 (6 bases). Trimming removed 1 base from V and 3 bases from J, with 21 bases in between. The length of the CDR3 is 18 residues. The V gene's germline CDR1 is WSHSY and CDR2 SAAADI.

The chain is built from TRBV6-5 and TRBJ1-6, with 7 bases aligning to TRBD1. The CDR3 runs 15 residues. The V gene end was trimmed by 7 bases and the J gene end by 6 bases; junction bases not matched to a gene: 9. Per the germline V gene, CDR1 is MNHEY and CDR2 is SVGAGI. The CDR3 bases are TGTGCCAGCACCTATCAAGGGGGCTTTAATTCACCCCTCCACTTT. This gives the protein CASTYQGGFNSPLHF.

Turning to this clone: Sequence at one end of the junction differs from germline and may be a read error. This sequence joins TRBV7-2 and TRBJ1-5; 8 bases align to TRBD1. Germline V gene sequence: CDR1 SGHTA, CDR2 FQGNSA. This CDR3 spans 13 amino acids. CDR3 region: CASSLQGDQPRHF. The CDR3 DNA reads TGTGCCAGCAGCCTACAGGGGGATCAGCCCCGGCATTTT. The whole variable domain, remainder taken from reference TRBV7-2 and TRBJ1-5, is GAGVSQSPSNKVTEKGKDVELRCDPISGHTALYWYRQSLGQGLEFLIYFQGNSAPDKSGLPSDRFSAERTGGSVSTLTIQRTQQEDSAVYLCASSLQGDQPRHFGDGTRLSIL.

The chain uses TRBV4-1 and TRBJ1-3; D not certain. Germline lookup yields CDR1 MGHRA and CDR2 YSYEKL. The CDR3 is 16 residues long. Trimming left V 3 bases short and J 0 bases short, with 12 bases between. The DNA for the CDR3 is TGCGCCAGCAGCCAGGGCCTCCCGGGCTCTGGAAACACCATATATTTT. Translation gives CASSQGLPGSGNTIYF.

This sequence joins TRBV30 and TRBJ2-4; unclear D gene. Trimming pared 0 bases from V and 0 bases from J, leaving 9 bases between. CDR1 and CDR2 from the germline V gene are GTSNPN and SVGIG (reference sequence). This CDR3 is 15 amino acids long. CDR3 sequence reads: CAWSVKALAKNIQYF. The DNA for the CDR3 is TGTGCCTGGAGTGTAAAGGCACTAGCCAAAAACATTCAGTACTTC.

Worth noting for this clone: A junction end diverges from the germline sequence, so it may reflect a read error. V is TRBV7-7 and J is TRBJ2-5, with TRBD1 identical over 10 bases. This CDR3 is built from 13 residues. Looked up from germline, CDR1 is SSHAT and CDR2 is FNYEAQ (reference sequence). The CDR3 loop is CASRGTGVETQYF. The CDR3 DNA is TGTGCTAGCAGGGGGACAGGGGTTGAGACCCAGTACTTC.

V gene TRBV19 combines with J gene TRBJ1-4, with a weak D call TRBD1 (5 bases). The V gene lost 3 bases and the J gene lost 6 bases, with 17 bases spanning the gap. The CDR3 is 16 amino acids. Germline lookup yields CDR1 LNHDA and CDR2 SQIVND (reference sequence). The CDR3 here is CASSIVAAGQDEKLFF. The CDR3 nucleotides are TGTGCCAGTAGTATTGTGGCGGCAGGGCAGGATGAAAAACTGTTTTTT.